This T cell receptor (beta chain) was captured in a study of blood T cell repertoires in COVID-19. Study-wide background: Sites across the United States, Italy and Spain contributed samples from acute and convalescent COVID-19.

Original data processing: Researchers report that nucleated cell counts were estimated from reference gene primer amplification. The assay was immunoSEQ multiplex PCR, and TCRdb's table has in-frame clones only and misses some. V, J and clone size are those of that table, while D and trimming were read from the DNA. Of approximately 300,000 clones detected, around 89% appear once; the ten largest clones hold approximately 4.3%. The CDR3 has 14 amino acids. V dropped 6 bases and J dropped 2 bases, with 11 bases sitting between them. Germline V gives CDR1 SNHLY, CDR2 FYNNEI. Sequenced: PBMCs or T cells enriched from blood (not recorded which). This TCR derives from a woman under 30 with acute COVID-19. This chain joins TRBV2 and TRBJ1-5; perhaps TRBD1 as D (6 bases). The CDR3 region is CASRNREGNQPQHF. CDR3 sequence (DNA): TGTGCCAGCAGAAACAGGGAAGGCAATCAGCCCCAGCATTTT.